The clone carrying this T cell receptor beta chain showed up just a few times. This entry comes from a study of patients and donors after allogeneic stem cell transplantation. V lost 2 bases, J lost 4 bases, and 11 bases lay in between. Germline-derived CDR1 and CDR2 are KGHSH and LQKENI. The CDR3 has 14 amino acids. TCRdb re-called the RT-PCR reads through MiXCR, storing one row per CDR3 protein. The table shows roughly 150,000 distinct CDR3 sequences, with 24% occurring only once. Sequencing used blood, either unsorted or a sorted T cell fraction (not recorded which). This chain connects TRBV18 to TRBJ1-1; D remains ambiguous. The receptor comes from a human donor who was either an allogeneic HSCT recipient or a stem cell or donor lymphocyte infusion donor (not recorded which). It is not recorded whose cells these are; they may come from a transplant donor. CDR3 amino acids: CASSPWQALTEAFF. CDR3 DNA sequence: TGTGCCAGCTCACCATGGCAGGCCCTCACTGAAGCTTTCTTT. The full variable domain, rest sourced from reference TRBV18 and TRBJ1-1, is NAGVMQNPRHLVRRRGQEARLRCSPMKGHSHVYWYRQLPEEGLKFMVYLQKENIIDESGMPKERFSAEFPKEGPSILRIQQVVRGDSAAYFCASSPWQALTEAFFGQGTRLTVV.